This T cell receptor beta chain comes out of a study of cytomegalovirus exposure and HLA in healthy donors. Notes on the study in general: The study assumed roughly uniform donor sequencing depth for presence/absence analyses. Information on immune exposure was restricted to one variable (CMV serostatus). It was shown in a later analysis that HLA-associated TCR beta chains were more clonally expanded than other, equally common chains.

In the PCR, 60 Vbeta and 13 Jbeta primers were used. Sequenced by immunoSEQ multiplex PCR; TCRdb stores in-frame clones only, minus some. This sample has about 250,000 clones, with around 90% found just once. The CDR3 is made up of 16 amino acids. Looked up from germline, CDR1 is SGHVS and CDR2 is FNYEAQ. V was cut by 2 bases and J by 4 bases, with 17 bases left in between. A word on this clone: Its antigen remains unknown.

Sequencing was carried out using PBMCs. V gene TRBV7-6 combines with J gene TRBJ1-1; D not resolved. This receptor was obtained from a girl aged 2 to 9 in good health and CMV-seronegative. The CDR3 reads CASSLTSGPGGTEAFF. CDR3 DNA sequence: TGTGCCAGCAGCTTAACGTCAGGCCCCGGAGGCACTGAAGCTTTCTTT.